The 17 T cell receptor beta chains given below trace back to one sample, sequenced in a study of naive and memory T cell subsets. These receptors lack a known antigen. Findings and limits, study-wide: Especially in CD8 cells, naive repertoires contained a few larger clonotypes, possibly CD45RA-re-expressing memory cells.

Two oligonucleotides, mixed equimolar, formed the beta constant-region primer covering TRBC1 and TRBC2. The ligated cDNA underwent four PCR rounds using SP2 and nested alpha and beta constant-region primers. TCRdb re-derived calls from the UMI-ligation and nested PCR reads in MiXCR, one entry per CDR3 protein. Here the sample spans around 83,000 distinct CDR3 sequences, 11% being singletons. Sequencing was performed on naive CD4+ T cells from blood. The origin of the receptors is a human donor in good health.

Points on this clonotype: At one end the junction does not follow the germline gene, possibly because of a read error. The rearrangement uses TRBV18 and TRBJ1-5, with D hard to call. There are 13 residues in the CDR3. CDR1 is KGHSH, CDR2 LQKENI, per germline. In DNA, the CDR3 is TGTGCCAGCTCACCACCGAGCACTCAGCCCCAGCATTTT. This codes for CASSPPSTQPQHF.

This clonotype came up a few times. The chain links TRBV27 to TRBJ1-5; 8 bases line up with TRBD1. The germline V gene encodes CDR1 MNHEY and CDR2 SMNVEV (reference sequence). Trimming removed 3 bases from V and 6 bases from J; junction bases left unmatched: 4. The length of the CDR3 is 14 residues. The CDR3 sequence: CASSFQGAAQPQHF. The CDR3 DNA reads TGTGCCAGCAGTTTCCAGGGGGCGGCTCAGCCCCAGCATTTT.

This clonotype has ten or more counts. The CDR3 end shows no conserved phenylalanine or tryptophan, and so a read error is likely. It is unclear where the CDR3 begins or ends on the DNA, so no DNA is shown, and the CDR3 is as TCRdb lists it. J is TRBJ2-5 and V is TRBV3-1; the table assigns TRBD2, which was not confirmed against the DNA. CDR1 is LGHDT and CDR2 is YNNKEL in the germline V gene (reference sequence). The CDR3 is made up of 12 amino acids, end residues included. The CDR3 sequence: CASSHEGLAAFI.

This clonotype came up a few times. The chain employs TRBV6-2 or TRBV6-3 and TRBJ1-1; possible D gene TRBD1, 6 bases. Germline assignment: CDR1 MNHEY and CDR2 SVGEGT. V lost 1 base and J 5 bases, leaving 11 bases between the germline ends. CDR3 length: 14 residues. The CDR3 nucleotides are TGTGCCAGCAGTTACTTGGGCAGGGGAACTGAAGCTTTCTTT. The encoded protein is CASSYLGRGTEAFF.

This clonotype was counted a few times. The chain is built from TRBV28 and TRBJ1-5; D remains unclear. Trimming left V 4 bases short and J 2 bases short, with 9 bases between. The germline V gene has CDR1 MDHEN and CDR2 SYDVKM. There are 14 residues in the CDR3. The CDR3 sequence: CASSYETGNQPQHF. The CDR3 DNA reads TGTGCCAGCAGTTACGAGACTGGCAATCAGCCCCAGCATTTT.

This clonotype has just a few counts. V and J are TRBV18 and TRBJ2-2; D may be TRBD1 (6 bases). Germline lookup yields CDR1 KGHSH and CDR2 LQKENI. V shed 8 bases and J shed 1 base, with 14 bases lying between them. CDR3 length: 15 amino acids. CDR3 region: CASTTQGVNTGELFF. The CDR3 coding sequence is TGTGCCAGCACCACACAGGGAGTGAACACCGGGGAGCTGTTTTTT. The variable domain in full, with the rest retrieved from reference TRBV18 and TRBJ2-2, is NAGVMQNPRHLVRRRGQEARLRCSPMKGHSHVYWYRQLPEEGLKFMVYLQKENIIDESGMPKERFSAEFPKEGPSILRIQQVVRGDSAAYFCASTTQGVNTGELFFGEGSRLTVL.

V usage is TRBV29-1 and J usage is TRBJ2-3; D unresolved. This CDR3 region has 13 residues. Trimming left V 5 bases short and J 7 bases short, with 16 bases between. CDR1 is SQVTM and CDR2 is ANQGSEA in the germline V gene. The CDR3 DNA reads TGCAGCGTTTGGCCGCCGGGTCCCAATACGCAGTATTTT. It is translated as CSVWPPGPNTQYF.

The CDR3 bases are TGCGCCAGCAGTGAAGGGCAGGGAGGGACCGGGGAGCTGTTTTTT. Its translation: CASSEGQGGTGELFF. The chain combines TRBV10-2 with TRBJ2-2; TRBD2 agrees at 7 bases. J gave up 5 bases and V 3 bases, and 6 bases lay outside the gene matches. Germline CDR1 WSHSY, CDR2 SAAADI. The CDR3 loop spans 15 amino acids.

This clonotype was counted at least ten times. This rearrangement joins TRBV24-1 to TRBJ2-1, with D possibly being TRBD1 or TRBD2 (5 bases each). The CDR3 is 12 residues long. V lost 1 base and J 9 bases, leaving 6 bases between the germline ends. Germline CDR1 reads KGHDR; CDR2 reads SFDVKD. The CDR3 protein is CATSDFGTEQFF. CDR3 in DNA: TGTGCCACCAGTGATTTTGGGACTGAGCAGTTCTTC.

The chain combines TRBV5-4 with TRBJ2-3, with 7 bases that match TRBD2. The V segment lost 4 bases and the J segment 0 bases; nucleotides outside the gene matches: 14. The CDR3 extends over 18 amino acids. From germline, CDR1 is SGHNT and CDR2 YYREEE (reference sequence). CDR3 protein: CASSRPLGSGESTDTQYF. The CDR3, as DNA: TGTGCCAGCAGCCGTCCCCTGGGAAGCGGGGAAAGCACAGATACGCAGTATTTT. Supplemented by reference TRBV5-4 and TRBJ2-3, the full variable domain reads ETGVTQSPTHLIKTRGQQVTLRCSSQSGHNTVSWYQQALGQGPQFIFQYYREEENGRGNFPPRFSGLQFPNYSSELNVNALELDDSALYLCASSRPLGSGESTDTQYFGPGTRLTVL.

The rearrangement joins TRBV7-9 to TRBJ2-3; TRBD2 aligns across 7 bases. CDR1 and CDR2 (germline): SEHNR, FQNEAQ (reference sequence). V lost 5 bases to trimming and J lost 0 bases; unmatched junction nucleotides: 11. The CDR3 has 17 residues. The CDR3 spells CASSPRGGSSSTDTQYF. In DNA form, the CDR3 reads TGTGCCAGCAGCCCCCGGGGCGGGAGCTCTAGCACAGATACGCAGTATTTT.

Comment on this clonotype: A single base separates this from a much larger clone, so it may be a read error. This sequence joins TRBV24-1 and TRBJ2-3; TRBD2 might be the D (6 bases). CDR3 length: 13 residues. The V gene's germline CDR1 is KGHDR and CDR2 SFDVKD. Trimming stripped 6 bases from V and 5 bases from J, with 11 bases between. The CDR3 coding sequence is TGTGCCACCAGTCCCGGAGGGGAAGATACGCAGTATTTT. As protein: CATSPGGEDTQYF.

CDR3 DNA: TGTGCCAGCAGTTTCTCGGTGTTAGGGGAGACCCAGTACTTC. Translating it yields CASSFSVLGETQYF. This rearrangement joins TRBV6-6 to TRBJ2-5; unclear D gene. Germline CDR1 MNHNY, CDR2 SVGAGI (reference sequence). Trimming shortened V by 4 bases and J by 5 bases, and 14 bases separated the two germline ends. The CDR3 has 14 amino acids.

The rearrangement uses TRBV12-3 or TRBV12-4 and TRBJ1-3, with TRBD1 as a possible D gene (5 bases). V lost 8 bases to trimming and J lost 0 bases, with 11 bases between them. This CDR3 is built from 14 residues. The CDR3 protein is CASAPTASGNTIYF. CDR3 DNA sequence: TGTGCCAGCGCTCCGACAGCCTCTGGAAACACCATATATTTT.

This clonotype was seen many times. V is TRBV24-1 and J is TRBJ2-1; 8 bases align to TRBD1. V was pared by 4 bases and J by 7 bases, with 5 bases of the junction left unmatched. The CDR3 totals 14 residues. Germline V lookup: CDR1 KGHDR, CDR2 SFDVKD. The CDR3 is CATSDQTGGNEQFF. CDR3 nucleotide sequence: TGTGCCACCAGTGACCAAACAGGGGGAAATGAGCAGTTCTTC.

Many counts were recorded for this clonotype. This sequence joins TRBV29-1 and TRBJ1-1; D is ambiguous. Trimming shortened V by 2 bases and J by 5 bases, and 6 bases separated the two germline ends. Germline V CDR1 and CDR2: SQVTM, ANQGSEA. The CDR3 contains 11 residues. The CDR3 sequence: CSVEPQTEAFF. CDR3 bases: TGCAGCGTTGAACCTCAAACTGAAGCTTTCTTT.

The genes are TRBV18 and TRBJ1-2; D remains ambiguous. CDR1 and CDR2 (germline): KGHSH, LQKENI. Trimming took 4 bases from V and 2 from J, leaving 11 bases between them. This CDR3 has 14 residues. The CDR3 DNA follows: TGTGCCAGCTCACTTCCTCTGGGAAACTATGGCTACACCTTC. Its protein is CASSLPLGNYGYTF. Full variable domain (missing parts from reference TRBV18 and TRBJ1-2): NAGVMQNPRHLVRRRGQEARLRCSPMKGHSHVYWYRQLPEEGLKFMVYLQKENIIDESGMPKERFSAEFPKEGPSILRIQQVVRGDSAAYFCASSLPLGNYGYTFGSGTRLTVV.